Below, 15 T cell receptor beta chains from the same sample are listed, as sequenced in a study of control samples from healthy donors and cancer patients. Generated by immunoSEQ multiplex PCR, the TCRdb table keeps only in-frame clones and is missing some. The sample shows more than 100,000 clones, 90% to 95% of them seen only once. The specimen sequenced was blood. These TCRs come from a woman younger than 35 in good health.

The CDR3 DNA reads as TGTGCCAGCAGCGTGTCTAGCGGACCGGAGCAGTACTTC. Its protein product is CASSVSSGPEQYF. The J gene is TRBJ2-7, the V gene TRBV9, with 7 bases identical to TRBD2. The CDR3 loop spans 13 amino acids. With 2 bases clipped from V and 7 bases from J, the junction kept 6 bases outside the gene matches. CDR1 SGDLS and CDR2 YYNGEE come from the germline V gene.

The chain joins TRBV7-6 to TRBJ2-1; 8 nucleotides line up with TRBD2. J gave up 10 bases and V 1 base, and 21 bases lay outside the gene matches. The CDR3 is 19 residues long. From germline, CDR1 is SGHVS and CDR2 FNYEAQ. The CDR3 DNA reads as TGTGCCAGCAGCTTAGAAAGTGTGGGGGGACTAGGGCGAAGAGGGGAGCAGTTCTTC. Residues: CASSLESVGGLGRRGEQFF.

As DNA, the CDR3 is TGCGCCAGCAGCCAAGAGAGGGGGGACGCAAGCTCTGGAAACACCATATATTTT. This encodes CASSQERGDASSGNTIYF. This chain uses TRBV4-3 with TRBJ1-3, with D perhaps matching TRBD1 (6 bases). The CDR3 has 18 amino acids. Germline CDR1 is LGHNA and CDR2 is YSLEER. The V end lost 0 bases, the J end lost 0 bases, and 15 bases lay between the germline ends.

V gene TRBV24-1 combines with J gene TRBJ2-5, with a weak D call TRBD2 (7 bases). Germline CDR1 reads KGHDR; CDR2 reads SFDVKD. The CDR3 covers 13 residues. Trimming removed 6 bases from V and 5 bases from J, with 12 bases in between. The CDR3 DNA reads as TGTGCCACCAGTCGGGGGGCGGCGGAGACCCAGTACTTC. Its protein is CATSRGAAETQYF.

J is TRBJ1-1 and V is TRBV5-1, with TRBD1 matching 7 bases. This CDR3 spans 14 amino acids. V was pared by 4 bases and J by 4 bases, with 7 bases of the junction left unmatched. In germline, CDR1 is SGHRS, CDR2 YFSETQ. CDR3 protein: CASSPQGGVTEAFF. In DNA form, the CDR3 reads TGCGCCAGCAGCCCGCAGGGGGGGGTCACTGAAGCTTTCTTT.

The chain employs TRBV2 and TRBJ2-1; TRBD2 matches 9 bases. The V gene end was trimmed by 7 bases and the J gene end by 9 bases; junction bases not matched to a gene: 7. Germline CDR1 is SNHLY and CDR2 is FYNNEI. The CDR3 contains 13 residues. CDR3 amino acids: CASKASGAVEQFF. DNA for the CDR3: TGTGCCAGCAAGGCTAGCGGGGCTGTTGAGCAGTTCTTC.

In this sample, this clone turned up once. The J gene is TRBJ1-2, the V gene TRBV18; D is ambiguous. The CDR3 is made up of 15 amino acids. Germline-derived CDR1 and CDR2 are KGHSH and LQKENI. Trimming removed 5 bases from V and 2 bases from J, with 15 bases in between. CDR3 protein: CASSASVGLNYGYTF. CDR3 nucleotides: TGTGCCAGCTCAGCTAGCGTTGGACTGAACTATGGCTACACCTTC.

The chain has TRBV2 and TRBJ2-6, with TRBD1 as a possible D gene (6 bases). V lost 6 bases and J 4 bases, leaving 13 bases between the germline ends. CDR1 is SNHLY and CDR2 is FYNNEI in the germline V gene. This CDR3 region has 15 residues. DNA for the CDR3: TGTGCCAGCAGCATACAGGGAACCGGGGCCAACGTCCTGACTTTC. Its protein is CASSIQGTGANVLTF.

V gene TRBV6-5 combines with J gene TRBJ2-1; D is perhaps TRBD2 (7 bases). The germline gives CDR1 MNHEY, CDR2 SVGAGI. CDR3 length: 14 amino acids. The V end was cut by 6 bases, the J end by 5 bases, with 14 bases between. The CDR3 DNA follows: TGTGCCAGCAGACAGGGAGGGGGAAACAATGAGCAGTTCTTC. Its protein is CASRQGGGNNEQFF.

The rearrangement links TRBV5-6 to TRBJ1-5, with D perhaps TRBD1 (5 bases). The CDR3 is 15 residues long. V was shortened by 0 bases and J by 7 bases, with 14 bases between the two germline ends. Germline-derived CDR1 and CDR2 are SGHDT and YYEEEE. CDR3 protein: CASSLGQGKSQPQHF. The CDR3 region has the DNA TGTGCCAGCAGCTTGGGGCAGGGCAAGAGCCAGCCCCAGCATTTT.

Regarding this clone: Distinct nucleotide sequences in the sample also encode this CDR3. J is TRBJ2-3 and V is TRBV24-1; 12 bases map to TRBD2. The CDR3 covers 18 residues. Germline V gives CDR1 KGHDR, CDR2 SFDVKD. After removal of 5 bases from V and 3 bases from J, the junction contained 11 bases not matched to a gene. The CDR3: CATSGSTSGGQSTDTQYF. The CDR3 DNA sequence: TGTGCCACCAGTGGGTCCACTAGCGGGGGGCAGAGTACAGATACGCAGTATTTT.

This clone was found once. The chain is built from TRBV10-2 and TRBJ2-3; D is perhaps TRBD1 or TRBD2 (5 bases each). Germline V gives CDR1 WSHSY, CDR2 SAAADI. This CDR3 contains 15 residues. V lost 0 bases and J 4 bases, leaving 11 bases between the germline ends. CDR3 in amino acids: CASSESSQGADTQYF. Written as DNA, the CDR3 is TGCGCCAGCAGTGAGTCATCCCAGGGAGCAGATACGCAGTATTTT.

The rearrangement joins TRBV24-1 to TRBJ2-1, with 14 bases lining up with TRBD2. This CDR3 is 13 amino acids long. From germline, CDR1 is KGHDR and CDR2 SFDVKD. V dropped 10 bases and J dropped 7; count of bases not matched to a gene: 2. CDR3 loop: CATGTSGSNEQFF. The DNA of the CDR3 is TGTGCCACAGGGACTAGCGGGAGTAATGAGCAGTTCTTC.

The chain couples TRBV14 to TRBJ2-4, with D maybe TRBD1 (6 bases). V lost 2 bases and J 7 bases, leaving 6 bases between the germline ends. Germline CDR1 reads SGHDN; CDR2 reads FVKESK. CDR3 length: 12 residues. The CDR3 nucleotides read TGTGCCAGCAGCCAACAGGGGAACATTCAGTACTTC. It is translated as CASSQQGNIQYF.

The chain recombines TRBV15 with TRBJ2-3; TRBD2 aligns across 9 bases. This CDR3 has 17 residues. The ends lost 0 bases at V and 4 bases at J; junction bases unmatched: 8. Per the germline V gene, CDR1 is LNHNV and CDR2 is YYDKDF (reference sequence). CDR3 amino acids: CATSRDPRAGGSDTQYF. CDR3 bases: TGTGCCACCAGCAGAGATCCCCGGGCGGGAGGGTCAGATACGCAGTATTTT.